This entry features one TCR beta chain sequence. Its antigen is still unknown. Healthy HIV-negative adults with no recent acute infections or vaccinations were recruited as donors. The record originates from a study of shared clonotypes between healthy human individuals. Points from the study as a whole: Clonotype sharing among donors, it was expected, would be affected by sequencing depth.

The germline gives CDR1 MGHDK, CDR2 SYGVNS. The CDR3 totals 16 residues. The germline V and J ends were trimmed by 4 bases and 4 bases, with 18 bases remaining between them. The genomic DNA of each subset was split evenly across several immunoSEQ plates. Replicate PCRs for sorted subsets used 200 ng DNA; this equaled tens of thousands of T cell genomes. Sequencing used immunoSEQ multiplex PCR; TCRdb keeps in-frame clones, though not all of them. Seen here are 2 million to 2.5 million clones, approximately 93% observed once, and the top ten hold about 0.37%. Source material: naive CD4+ T cells from PBMCs. As for subset: CD45RA+ positively selected. The chain links TRBV25-1 to TRBJ2-3; possibly TRBD1 for D (7 bases). This TCR was sampled from a man aged 18 to 35 in good health. Some clones in this sample may be carry-over from other donors' samples. Here the CDR3 DNA reads TGTGCCAGCAGTGGGAACAGGGGCGGGATAGCAGATACGCAGTATTTT. It yields the protein CASSGNRGGIADTQYF.